What follows are 29 T cell receptor beta chains derived from one specimen sequenced in a study of blood T cell repertoires in COVID-19. Profiled with immunoSEQ multiplex PCR; TCRdb holds only in-frame clones, not every one. The sample has around 260,000 clones, 80% to 95% seen once; the top ten hold about 1.1%. Material for sequencing was PBMCs or T cells enriched from blood (not recorded which). These receptor sequences come from a woman aged 25 to 39 who had recovered from COVID-19.

J is TRBJ1-5 and V is TRBV5-1; TRBD1 aligns across 9 bases. V trimming: 1 base; J trimming: 2 bases; junction bases outside the gene matches: 1. Germline CDR1 reads SGHRS; CDR2 reads YFSETQ. CDR3 length: 15 residues. CDR3 sequence reads: CASSLTGGGNQPQHF. The CDR3 DNA sequence: TGCGCCAGCAGCTTGACAGGGGGCGGCAATCAGCCCCAGCATTTT.

The chain uses TRBV18 and TRBJ1-2; no reliable D call. The CDR3 extends over 14 amino acids. Germline V gene data show CDR1 as KGHSH and CDR2 as LQKENI. Trimming removed 3 bases at V and 5 bases at J, with 13 bases between. In DNA, the CDR3 is TGTGCCAGCTCACCGGAGGTCTTGGGGTATGGCTACACCTTC. Its protein is CASSPEVLGYGYTF.

This sequence joins TRBV11-1 and TRBJ1-2; TRBD1 matches at 8 bases. The junction had 2 bases not matched to a gene; V was cut back by 4 bases and J by 7 bases. Germline CDR1 SGHAT, CDR2 FQDESV (reference sequence). The CDR3 runs 12 residues. This CDR3 is CASSSGTGGYTF. Here the CDR3 DNA reads TGTGCCAGCAGCTCCGGGACAGGTGGCTACACCTTC.

This clone showed up just a few times. J is TRBJ2-3 and V is TRBV9; TRBD2 matches 7 bases. The CDR3 totals 15 residues. J lost 1 base, V lost 3 bases, and 5 bases had no gene match. CDR1 and CDR2 from the germline V gene are SGDLS and YYNGEE. The CDR3 spells CASSGGGQGTDTQYF. For the CDR3, the DNA is TGTGCCAGCAGCGGCGGGGGTCAGGGCACAGATACGCAGTATTTT.

In its sample, this clone was seen once. This chain links TRBV7-3 with TRBJ2-7; unclear D gene. From germline, CDR1 is SGHTA and CDR2 FQGTGA. The V gene lost 5 bases and the J gene lost 2 bases, with 13 bases spanning the gap. The CDR3 extends over 14 amino acids. The CDR3 spells CASSPRPETYEQYF. Here the CDR3 DNA reads TGTGCCAGCAGCCCTCGTCCAGAAACCTACGAGCAGTACTTC.

The chain carries TRBV7-6 and TRBJ2-5, with D possibly TRBD2 on 7 matching bases. With 6 bases removed from V and 3 bases from J, the gap between germline ends came to 20 bases. Germline V gene sequence: CDR1 SGHVS, CDR2 FNYEAQ. The CDR3 is 16 amino acids. CDR3 amino acids: CASSRRGRGEEETQYF. DNA for the CDR3: TGTGCCAGCAGTAGGAGGGGGAGGGGAGAGGAAGAGACCCAGTACTTC.

This clone is a singleton in its sample. V usage is TRBV28 and J usage is TRBJ2-7; 7 nucleotides align to TRBD1. Germline V gene data show CDR1 as MDHEN and CDR2 as SYDVKM. The CDR3 sequence is 15 residues long. V lost 4 bases to trimming and J lost 0 bases; unmatched junction nucleotides: 6. CDR3 bases: TGTGCCAGCAGTTCAGGAGGACAGGCCTCCTACGAGCAGTACTTC. Translating it yields CASSSGGQASYEQYF.

The chain recombines TRBV11-2 with TRBJ2-1; no definite D call. V was pared by 4 bases and J by 0 bases, with 10 bases between. The germline CDR1 and CDR2 sequences are SGHAT and FQNNGV. The CDR3 covers 15 residues. The CDR3 DNA is TGTGCCAGCAGCTCCGTAAAAATCTCCTACAATGAGCAGTTCTTC. Protein: CASSSVKISYNEQFF.

The J gene is TRBJ1-1, the V gene TRBV28; TRBD1 aligns across 9 bases. Germline V CDR1 and CDR2: MDHEN, SYDVKM. V lost 7 bases and J lost 11; bases outside the gene matches: 11. The CDR3 runs 13 residues. In DNA form, the CDR3 reads TGTGCCAGCATCGAACAGGGGGCCAGGGGGGCTTTCTTT. Protein sequence: CASIEQGARGAFF.

This chain joins TRBV6-5 and TRBJ1-2; 7 nucleotides match TRBD1. The V segment lost 6 bases and the J segment 4 bases; nucleotides outside the gene matches: 2. CDR3 size: 12 residues. The germline CDR1 and CDR2 sequences are MNHEY and SVGAGI. In DNA form, the CDR3 reads TGTGCCAGCAGCCACAGGGGCTATGGCTACACCTTC. Translated, it gives CASSHRGYGYTF.

The V and J genes are TRBV19 and TRBJ2-5, with D possibly matching TRBD2 (6 bases). Germline values: CDR1 LNHDA, CDR2 SQIVND (reference sequence). CDR3 length equals 15 residues. With 1 base removed from V and 4 bases from J, the gap between germline ends came to 13 bases. The CDR3 sequence is CASSIAGGYGETQYF. The CDR3 bases are TGTGCCAGTAGTATAGCAGGAGGGTATGGAGAGACCCAGTACTTC.

V usage is TRBV28 and J usage is TRBJ2-6; TRBD2 is a possible D gene (6 bases). V was cut by 4 bases and J by 4 bases, with 14 bases left in between. The germline V gene has CDR1 MDHEN and CDR2 SYDVKM. This CDR3 is 16 amino acids long. CDR3: CASSSYGGAGANVLTF. In DNA, the CDR3 is TGTGCCAGCAGTTCCTACGGGGGAGCGGGGGCCAACGTCCTGACTTTC.

The chain combines TRBV6-5 with TRBJ1-4; 10 positions match TRBD1. Trimming at V came to 8 bases and at J to 8 bases, leaving 11 bases not matched to a gene. CDR1 and CDR2 (germline): MNHEY, SVGAGI. This CDR3 spans 15 amino acids. CDR3 region: CASLRPGQGPEKLFF. As DNA, the CDR3 is TGTGCCAGCTTACGTCCGGGACAGGGGCCGGAAAAACTGTTTTTT.

The chain couples TRBV5-6 to TRBJ2-2, with 9 bases matching TRBD2. The CDR3 loop spans 15 amino acids. J gave up 7 bases and V 2 bases, and 6 bases lay outside the gene matches. Germline CDR1 SGHDT, CDR2 YYEEEE. The CDR3 DNA reads as TGTGCCAGCAGCTTCCTAGCGGGATCTAGCGGGGAGCTGTTTTTT. Protein product: CASSFLAGSSGELFF.

This sequence joins TRBV6-5 and TRBJ2-7; 8 positions agree with TRBD2. The length of the CDR3 is 13 residues. With 7 bases clipped from V and 6 bases from J, the junction kept 8 bases outside the gene matches. Germline V gene sequence: CDR1 MNHEY, CDR2 SVGAGI. The CDR3 protein is CASKASGYGEQYF. The CDR3 DNA is TGTGCCAGCAAGGCTAGCGGGTACGGCGAGCAGTACTTC.

The chain joins TRBV18 to TRBJ1-2, with D possibly being TRBD1 (6 bases). Trimming stripped 6 bases from V and 2 bases from J, with 28 bases between. The CDR3 runs 19 residues. Germline values: CDR1 KGHSH, CDR2 LQKENI. The CDR3 DNA reads as TGTGCCAGCTCGGTGATCGCAGCGGGGACAATTCCGCAAAACTATGGCTACACCTTC. Amino acid sequence: CASSVIAAGTIPQNYGYTF.

CDR3 residues: CASSFGLAADTQYF. The CDR3 region has the DNA TGTGCCAGCAGTTTTGGACTAGCCGCAGATACGCAGTATTTT. This chain links TRBV5-6 with TRBJ2-3, with TRBD2 matching over 8 bases. The CDR3 contains 14 residues. Germline CDR1 is SGHDT and CDR2 is YYEEEE. Losses at the gene ends were 5 bases for V and 4 bases for J; bases not matched to a gene: 6.

The chain has TRBV7-9 and TRBJ2-1, with D unresolved. This CDR3 contains 15 residues. CDR1 and CDR2 from the germline V gene are SEHNR and FQNEAQ (reference sequence). V lost 0 bases and J lost 0, with 6 bases in between. The CDR3 bases are TGTGCCAGCAGCTTAGCAAGGAGCTCCTACAATGAGCAGTTCTTC. It codes for CASSLARSSYNEQFF.

The J gene is TRBJ2-6, the V gene TRBV19, with D hard to call. V lost 3 bases to trimming and J lost 1 base, with 4 bases between them. CDR3 length: 14 amino acids. The germline gives CDR1 LNHDA, CDR2 SQIVND (reference sequence). This CDR3 is CASSIRSGANVLTF. The CDR3 nucleotides read TGTGCCAGTAGTATTAGATCTGGGGCCAACGTCCTGACTTTC. Combining the CDR3 with reference TRBV19 and TRBJ2-6 gives the whole variable domain DGGITQSPKYLFRKEGQNVTLSCEQNLNHDAMYWYRQDPGQGLRLIYYSQIVNDFQKGDIAEGYSVSREKKESFPLTVTSAQKNPTAFYLCASSIRSGANVLTFGAGSRLTVL.

This clone has a handful of counts. The chain links TRBV28 to TRBJ1-6, with a weak D call TRBD1 (6 bases). Germline CDR1 reads MDHEN; CDR2 reads SYDVKM. This CDR3 has 13 residues. Trimming cost V 6 bases and J 7 bases, with 10 bases left between them. The CDR3 sequence is CASRTQGNSPLHF. CDR3 bases: TGTGCCAGCAGGACCCAGGGGAATTCACCCCTCCACTTT.

This chain joins TRBV28 and TRBJ2-3, with 16 bases that match TRBD2. Germline CDR1 is MDHEN and CDR2 is SYDVKM. After removal of 7 bases from V and 4 bases from J, the junction contained 11 bases not matched to a gene. The length of the CDR3 is 18 residues. This CDR3 is CASNSGTSGRGEADTQYF. CDR3 DNA: TGTGCCAGCAATTCCGGGACTAGCGGGAGGGGCGAGGCAGATACGCAGTATTTT. The full variable domain, its missing parts supplied by reference TRBV28 and TRBJ2-3, is DVKVTQSSRYLVKRTGEKVFLECVQDMDHENMFWYRQDPGLGLRLIYFSYDVKMKEKGDIPEGYSVSREKKERFSLILESASTNQTSMYLCASNSGTSGRGEADTQYFGPGTRLTVL.

Remarks on this clone: The junction does not match germline at one end; this may be a read error. This chain uses TRBV7-9 with TRBJ2-1; 9 bases agree with TRBD2. This CDR3 region has 13 residues. The germline V gene encodes CDR1 SEHNR and CDR2 FQNEAQ (reference sequence). CDR3 coding DNA: TGTGCCAGCAGCTTTAGTAGCGGGAGTGATGGAGTCTTC. Encoded protein: CASSFSSGSDGVF.

V is TRBV3-1 (or the pseudogene TRBV3-2) and J is TRBJ1-1; D unclear. The germline V gene has CDR1 LGHDT and CDR2 YNNKEL (reference sequence). Trimming left V 1 base short and J 4 bases short, with 7 bases between. The CDR3 sequence is 13 residues long. CDR3 protein: CASSQVVSTEAFF. The CDR3 region has the DNA TGTGCCAGCAGCCAAGTGGTGAGCACTGAAGCTTTCTTT.

V gene TRBV19 combines with J gene TRBJ1-4; 7 nucleotides align to TRBD1. CDR1 and CDR2 (germline): LNHDA, SQIVND (reference sequence). With V trimmed by 9 bases and J by 8 bases, 9 bases remained unmatched. This CDR3 region has 13 residues. The CDR3 sequence is CASTGQLREKLFF. The CDR3 bases are TGTGCCAGCACGGGACAGTTGAGGGAAAAACTGTTTTTT.

The chain has TRBV3-1 (or the pseudogene TRBV3-2) and TRBJ2-5, with TRBD2 matching over 7 bases. CDR3 length: 23 amino acids. Germline CDR1 is LGHDT and CDR2 is YNNKEL (reference sequence). J was trimmed by 1 base and V by 1 base; bases with no gene match: 27. CDR3: CASSQADGTGTIKSLGLQETQYF. For the CDR3, the DNA is TGTGCCAGCAGCCAAGCCGACGGGACCGGGACTATCAAATCGTTGGGCCTCCAAGAGACCCAGTACTTC.

This rearrangement joins TRBV7-2 to TRBJ2-7, with D possibly being TRBD1 (6 bases). Per the germline V gene, CDR1 is SGHTA and CDR2 is FQGNSA. This CDR3 has 15 residues. V lost 1 base, J lost 6 bases, and 16 bases lay in between. In nucleotides, the CDR3 is TGTGCCAGCAGCTTAGGTTCGGGGACACCGTCCGAGCAGTACTTC. It yields the protein CASSLGSGTPSEQYF.

V usage is TRBV18 and J usage is TRBJ2-1; 13 nucleotides agree with TRBD2. Unmatched junction bases numbered 7, after V lost 4 bases and J lost 7 bases. Germline values: CDR1 KGHSH, CDR2 LQKENI. This CDR3 has 16 residues. CDR3 sequence: CASSLLGLAGVNEQFF. CDR3 coding DNA: TGTGCCAGCTCACTTCTCGGACTAGCGGGAGTAAATGAGCAGTTCTTC.

This chain links TRBV13 with TRBJ2-3; 8 nucleotides align to TRBD2. The length of the CDR3 is 13 residues. Germline V CDR1 and CDR2: PRHDT, FYEKMQ (reference sequence). Losses at the gene ends were 4 bases for V and 4 bases for J; bases not matched to a gene: 1. The CDR3 DNA is TGTGCCAGCAGCTCGGGGGGGGCAGATACGCAGTATTTT. It specifies CASSSGGADTQYF.

The V and J genes are TRBV9 and TRBJ2-1; no reliable D call. The CDR3 loop spans 15 amino acids. The germline V and J ends were trimmed by 0 bases and 9 bases, with 16 bases remaining between them. The germline CDR1 and CDR2 sequences are SGDLS and YYNGEE. CDR3 in DNA: TGTGCCAGCAGCGTAGAGGCCCTCTCCCTAGGTGAGCAGTTCTTC. Protein: CASSVEALSLGEQFF.